These 11 T cell receptor beta chains were all obtained from the same sample, sequenced in a study of cytomegalovirus exposure and HLA in healthy donors. The PCR employed 60 Vbeta primers together with 13 Jbeta primers. Clones were sequenced by immunoSEQ multiplex PCR, and TCRdb holds only the in-frame ones, with some missing. The sample holds 160,000 or so clones; 80% are singletons and the top ten take more than 9.5%. Sequencing input: PBMCs. Receptors originate from a man aged 18-30 years in good health and CMV-seropositive.

The chain employs TRBV7-9 and TRBJ1-2; 9 positions match TRBD1. CDR1 and CDR2 from the germline V gene are SEHNR and FQNEAQ (reference sequence). CDR3 length equals 13 residues. J was trimmed by 4 bases and V by 4 bases; bases with no gene match: 1. The CDR3 DNA reads as TGTGCCAGCAGCTCGGGACAGGGCTATGGCTACACCTTC. It codes for CASSSGQGYGYTF.

The chain employs TRBV6-1 and TRBJ2-2, with 7 bases identical to TRBD1. The CDR3 is 16 residues long. V lost 4 bases, J lost 4 bases, and 9 bases stayed unmatched. The germline gives CDR1 MNHNS, CDR2 SASEGT. In DNA form, the CDR3 reads TGTGCCAGCAGTGGCCTCCGACAGGGATCCACCGGGGAGCTGTTTTTT. It yields the protein CASSGLRQGSTGELFF.

V is TRBV27 and J is TRBJ2-6, with 8 bases identical to TRBD1. V dropped 4 bases and J dropped 2; count of bases not matched to a gene: 10. The CDR3 is 18 residues long. Per germline, CDR1 MNHEY and CDR2 SMNVEV (reference sequence). The CDR3: CASSSRATGVAGANVLTF. The DNA for the CDR3 is TGTGCCAGCAGTTCCAGAGCGACAGGGGTGGCTGGGGCCAACGTCCTGACTTTC.

The CDR3 nucleotides are TGTGCCAGCAGCTTGGAGGTAGTAAGGGGGCATGGGGACTATGGCTACACCTTC. Protein product: CASSLEVVRGHGDYGYTF. The rearrangement uses TRBV5-5 and TRBJ1-2, with 7 bases identical to TRBD1. The CDR3 consists of 18 residues. The J segment lost 3 bases and the V segment lost 0 bases, leaving 14 bases of the junction unmatched. Germline CDR1 SGHKS, CDR2 YYEKEE (reference sequence).

This clone has more than one count but fewer than ten. The V gene is TRBV19, the J gene TRBJ1-2, with 7 bases that match TRBD1. CDR1 and CDR2 (germline): LNHDA, SQIVND (reference sequence). The V gene end was trimmed by 0 bases and the J gene end by 4 bases; junction bases not matched to a gene: 8. This CDR3 has 16 amino acids. The CDR3 DNA is TGTGCCAGTAGTATAGAGACCCCGGGACAGCTCTATGGCTACACCTTC. Amino acids: CASSIETPGQLYGYTF.

This clone came up a few times. The chain recombines TRBV25-1 with TRBJ2-1; no clear D gene. The CDR3 is 11 amino acids. CDR1 is MGHDK and CDR2 is SYGVNS in the germline V gene. Trimming left V 10 bases short and J 4 bases short, with 8 bases between. The CDR3 sequence: CATENYNEQFF. In DNA, the CDR3 is TGTGCCACAGAAAATTACAATGAGCAGTTCTTC.

CDR3 sequence: CASSPIQGLQDTQYF. CDR3 nucleotides: TGCGCCAGCAGCCCTATACAGGGTTTACAAGATACGCAGTATTTT. The J gene is TRBJ2-3, the V gene TRBV4-1, with D tentatively TRBD1 (6 bases). This CDR3 is 15 amino acids long. Germline V gene lookup returns CDR1 MGHRA and CDR2 YSYEKL. Between the trimmed V and J ends, which lost 4 bases and 5 bases, there was a span of 16 bases.

The genes are TRBV27 and TRBJ1-1, with D tentatively TRBD1 (5 bases). CDR3 length equals 14 residues. Germline loops: CDR1 MNHEY, CDR2 SMNVEV (reference sequence). The V end was cut by 8 bases, the J end by 4 bases, with 17 bases between. The CDR3 coding sequence is TGTGCCAGCGGAAAAATCGGGGGGAGCACTGAAGCTTTCTTT. Its translation is CASGKIGGSTEAFF.

The chain is built from TRBV4-2 and TRBJ1-2; D unclear. Trimming pared 5 bases from V and 4 bases from J, leaving 20 bases between. The CDR3 consists of 16 residues. Per the germline V gene, CDR1 is LGHNA and CDR2 is YNFKEQ. CDR3 amino acids: CASSELAGIGVYGYTF. The CDR3 region has the DNA TGTGCCAGCAGCGAACTCGCGGGGATTGGGGTCTATGGCTACACCTTC.

The V gene is TRBV5-1, the J gene TRBJ2-7; 9 positions match TRBD2. V was clipped by 2 bases and J by 6 bases; unmatched bases: 12. The CDR3 has 16 residues. In germline, CDR1 is SGHRS, CDR2 YFSETQ. In DNA form, the CDR3 reads TGCGCCAGCAGCTTAGGACCAAGCGGGGGGCTTCGCGAGCAGTACTTC. This translates into CASSLGPSGGLREQYF.

The chain is built from TRBV7-9 and TRBJ1-2; possibly TRBD1 for D (6 bases). Germline V CDR1 and CDR2: SEHNR, FQNEAQ (reference sequence). Trimming took off 5 bases at V and 11 bases at J, with 15 bases between the two ends. This CDR3 contains 12 residues. CDR3 nucleotide sequence: TGTGCCAGCAGCACCCAAGGACAGTCGTACACCTTC. Translated: CASSTQGQSYTF.